Sequencing of this T cell receptor (beta chain) was carried out in a study of blood T cell repertoires in COVID-19. Background on the study: Samples representing acute and convalescent COVID-19 were sourced from the United States, Italy and Spain. Sources were T cells, B-cell-depleted T cells, or PBMCs; the material itself was cDNA or gDNA.

In the authors' workflow: Counts of nucleated cells, estimated from reference gene primer amplification, were obtained. This table comes from immunoSEQ multiplex PCR, and its TCRdb copy is limited to in-frame clones, with some not included. V, J and clone size were drawn from that table, and D and trimming were deduced from the DNA. In the table there are hundreds of thousands of clones, 83% of which are singletons. Germline CDR1 and CDR2: MNHEY and SMNVEV (reference sequence). This CDR3 is built from 17 residues. V shed 0 bases, J shed 7 bases, and the junction held 8 bases outside the gene matches.

The chain employs TRBV27 and TRBJ1-6; 8 bases align to TRBD1. The sequenced sample was peripheral blood. The TCR sequence derives from a woman aged 40 to 49 with active or convalescent COVID-19. The CDR3 DNA is TGTGCCAGCAGTTTATCGCAGGGGGCGCCGACGAATTCACCCCTCCACTTT. This encodes CASSLSQGAPTNSPLHF.